This TCR beta chain came from a study of blood T cell repertoires in COVID-19. Germline V gives CDR1 SGHRS, CDR2 YFSETQ. The CDR3 contains 17 residues. The junction had 4 bases not matched to a gene; V was cut back by 0 bases and J by 0 bases. As handled by the study authors: Reference gene primer amplification yielded estimated nucleated cell counts. Generated by immunoSEQ multiplex PCR, the TCRdb table keeps only in-frame clones and is missing some. The D gene and trimming were derived from the DNA, and the V and J assignments and clone size from that table. The repertoire holds 20,000 to 30,000 clones, with 83% as singletons.

The clonotype comes from a human donor in a cohort sampled during active COVID-19. V usage is TRBV5-1 and J usage is TRBJ2-3; TRBD2 agrees at 10 bases. Material for sequencing was peripheral blood. CDR3 in amino acids: CASSLGPSGSSTDTQYF. The CDR3, as DNA: TGCGCCAGCAGCTTGGGTCCTAGCGGGAGTAGCACAGATACGCAGTATTTT.